This entry describes one TCR beta chain. Antigen specificity is unknown. Vbeta (60) and Jbeta (13) primers were used in the PCR. The data were produced by immunoSEQ multiplex PCR, yet TCRdb's version contains in-frame clones alone and is incomplete. The sample lists over 100,000 clones, around 73% occurring once. The data derive from a study of cytomegalovirus exposure and HLA in healthy donors. Whole-study results and caveats: Researchers reported in a later analysis that a missense DCLRE1C variant was tied to TCR beta V- and J-gene trimming. Earlier analysis found most TCR beta V segments productive about 90% or about 30% of the time.

Source material: PBMCs. The clonotype was recovered from a female donor in good health and CMV-seronegative.

CDR3 sequence: CARSQDREQGYTF. The CDR3, as DNA: TGTGCCAGAAGCCAGGACAGGGAGCAAGGCTACACCTTC. The V gene is TRBV7-5, the J gene TRBJ1-2; the table gives TRBD1 as D, unverified against the DNA. TRBV7-5 counts as a pseudogene. The CDR3 sequence is 13 residues long.